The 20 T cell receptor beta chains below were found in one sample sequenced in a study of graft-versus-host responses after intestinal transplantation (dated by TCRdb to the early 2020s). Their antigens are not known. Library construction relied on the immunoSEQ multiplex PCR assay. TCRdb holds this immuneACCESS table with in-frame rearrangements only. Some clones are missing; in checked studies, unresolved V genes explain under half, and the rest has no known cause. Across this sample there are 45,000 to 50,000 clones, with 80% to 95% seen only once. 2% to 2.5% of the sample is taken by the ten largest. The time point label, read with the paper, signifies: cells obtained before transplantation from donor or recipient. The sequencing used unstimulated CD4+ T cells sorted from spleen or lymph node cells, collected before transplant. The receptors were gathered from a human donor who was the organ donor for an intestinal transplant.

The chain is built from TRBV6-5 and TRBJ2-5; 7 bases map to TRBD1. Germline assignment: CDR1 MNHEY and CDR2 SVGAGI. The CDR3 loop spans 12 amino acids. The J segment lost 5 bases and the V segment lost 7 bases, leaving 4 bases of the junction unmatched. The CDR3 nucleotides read TGTGCCAGCACCACAGGGGCGGAGACCCAGTACTTC. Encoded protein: CASTTGAETQYF.

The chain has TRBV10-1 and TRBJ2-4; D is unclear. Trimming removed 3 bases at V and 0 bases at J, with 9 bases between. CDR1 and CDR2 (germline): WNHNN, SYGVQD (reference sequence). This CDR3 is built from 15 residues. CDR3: CASSDLPLAKNIQYF. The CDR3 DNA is TGCGCCAGCAGTGATTTACCGCTAGCCAAAAACATTCAGTACTTC.

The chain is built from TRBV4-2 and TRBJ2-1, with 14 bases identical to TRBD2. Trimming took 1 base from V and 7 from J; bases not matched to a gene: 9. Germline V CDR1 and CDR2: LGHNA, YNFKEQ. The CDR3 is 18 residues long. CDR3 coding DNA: TGTGCCAGCAGCCAAGGAGGGAAAAGGACTAGCGGGAGGAATGAGCAGTTCTTC. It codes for CASSQGGKRTSGRNEQFF.

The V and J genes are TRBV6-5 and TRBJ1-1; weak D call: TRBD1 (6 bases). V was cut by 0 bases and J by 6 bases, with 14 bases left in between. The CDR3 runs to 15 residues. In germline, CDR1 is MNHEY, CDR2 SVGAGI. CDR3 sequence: CASSYSAGEESEAFF. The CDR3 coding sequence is TGTGCCAGCAGTTACTCGGCAGGGGAGGAATCTGAAGCTTTCTTT.

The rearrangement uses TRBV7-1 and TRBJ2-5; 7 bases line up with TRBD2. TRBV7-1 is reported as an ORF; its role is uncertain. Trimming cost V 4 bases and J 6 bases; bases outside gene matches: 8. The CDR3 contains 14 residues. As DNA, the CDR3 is TGTGCCAGCAGCTTAGCGGGCAGGGAGAAGACCCAGTACTTC. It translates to CASSLAGREKTQYF.

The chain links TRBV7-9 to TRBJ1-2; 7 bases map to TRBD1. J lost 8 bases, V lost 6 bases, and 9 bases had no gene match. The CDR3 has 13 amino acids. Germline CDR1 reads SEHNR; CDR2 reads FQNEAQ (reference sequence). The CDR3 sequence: CASRFRSDRGYTF. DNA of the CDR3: TGTGCCAGCAGGTTTAGATCGGACAGGGGCTACACCTTC.

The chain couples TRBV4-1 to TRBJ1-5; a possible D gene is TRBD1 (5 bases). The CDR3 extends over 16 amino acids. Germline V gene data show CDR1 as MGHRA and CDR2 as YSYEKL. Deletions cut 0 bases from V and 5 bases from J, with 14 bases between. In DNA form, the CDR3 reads TGCGCCAGCAGCCAAGACTGGAGGAGGGGACATCAGCCCCAGCATTTT. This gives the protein CASSQDWRRGHQPQHF.

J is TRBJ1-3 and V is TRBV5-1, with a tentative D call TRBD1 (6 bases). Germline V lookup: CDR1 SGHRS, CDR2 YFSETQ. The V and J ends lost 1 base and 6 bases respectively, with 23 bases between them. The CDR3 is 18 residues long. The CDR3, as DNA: TGCGCCAGCAGCTTGAGCCTGGTGGGAACCGGGACAATAAACACCATATATTTT. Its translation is CASSLSLVGTGTINTIYF.

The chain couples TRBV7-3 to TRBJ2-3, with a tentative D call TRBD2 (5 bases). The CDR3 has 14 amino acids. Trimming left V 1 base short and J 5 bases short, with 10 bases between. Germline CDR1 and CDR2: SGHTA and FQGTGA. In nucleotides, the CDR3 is TGTGCCAGCAGCTTAAGCGGGCCCGGAGATACGCAGTATTTT. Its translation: CASSLSGPGDTQYF.

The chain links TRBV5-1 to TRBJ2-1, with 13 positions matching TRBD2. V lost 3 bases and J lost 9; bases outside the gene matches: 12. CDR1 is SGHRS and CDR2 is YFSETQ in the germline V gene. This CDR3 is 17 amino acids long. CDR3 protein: CASSSRTSGRQLVEQFF. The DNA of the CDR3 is TGCGCCAGCAGCTCGAGGACTAGCGGGAGACAGTTGGTTGAGCAGTTCTTC. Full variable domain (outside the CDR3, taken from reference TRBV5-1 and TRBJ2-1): KAGVTQTPRYLIKTRGQQVTLSCSPISGHRSVSWYQQTPGQGLQFLFEYFSETQRNKGNFPGRFSGRQFSNSRSEMNVSTLELGDSALYLCASSSRTSGRQLVEQFFGPGTRLTVL.

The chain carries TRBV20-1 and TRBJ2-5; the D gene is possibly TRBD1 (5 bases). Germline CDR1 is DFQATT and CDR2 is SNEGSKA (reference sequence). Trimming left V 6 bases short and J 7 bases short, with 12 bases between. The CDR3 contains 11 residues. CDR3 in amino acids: CSAARDTTQYF. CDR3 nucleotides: TGCAGTGCGGCCAGGGATACGACCCAGTACTTC.

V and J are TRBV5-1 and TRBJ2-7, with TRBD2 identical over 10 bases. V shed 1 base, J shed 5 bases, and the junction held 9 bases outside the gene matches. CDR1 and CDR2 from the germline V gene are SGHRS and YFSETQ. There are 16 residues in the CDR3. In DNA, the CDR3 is TGCGCCAGCAGCTTGTTTATAGCGGGAGGACTCGACGAGCAGTACTTC. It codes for CASSLFIAGGLDEQYF.

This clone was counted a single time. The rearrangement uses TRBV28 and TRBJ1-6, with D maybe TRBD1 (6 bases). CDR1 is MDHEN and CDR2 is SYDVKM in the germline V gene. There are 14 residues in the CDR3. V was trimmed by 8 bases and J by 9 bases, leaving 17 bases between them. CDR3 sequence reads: CASWSPGVSSPLHF. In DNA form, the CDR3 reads TGTGCCAGCTGGTCGCCAGGGGTCAGTTCACCCCTCCACTTT. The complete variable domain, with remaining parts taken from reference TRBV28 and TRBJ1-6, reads DVKVTQSSRYLVKRTGEKVFLECVQDMDHENMFWYRQDPGLGLRLIYFSYDVKMKEKGDIPEGYSVSREKKERFSLILESASTNQTSMYLCASWSPGVSSPLHFGNGTRLTVT.

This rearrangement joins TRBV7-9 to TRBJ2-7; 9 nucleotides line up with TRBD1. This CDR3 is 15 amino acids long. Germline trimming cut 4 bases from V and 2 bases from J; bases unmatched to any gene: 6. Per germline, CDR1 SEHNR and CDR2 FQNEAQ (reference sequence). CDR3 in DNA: TGTGCCAGCAGCTCCATTTGGGACAGGGCCTACGAGCAGTACTTC. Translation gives CASSSIWDRAYEQYF.

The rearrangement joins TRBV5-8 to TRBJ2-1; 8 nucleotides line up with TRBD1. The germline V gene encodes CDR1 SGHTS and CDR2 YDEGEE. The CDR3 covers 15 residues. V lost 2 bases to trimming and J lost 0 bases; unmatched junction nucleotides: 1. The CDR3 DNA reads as TGTGCCAGCAGCTTTGGACAGGGCTCCTACAATGAGCAGTTCTTC. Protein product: CASSFGQGSYNEQFF.

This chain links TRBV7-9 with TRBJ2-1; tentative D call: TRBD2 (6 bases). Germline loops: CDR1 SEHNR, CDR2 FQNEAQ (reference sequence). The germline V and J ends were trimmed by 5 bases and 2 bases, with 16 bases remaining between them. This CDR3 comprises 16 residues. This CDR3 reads CASSPTKLAPYNEQFF. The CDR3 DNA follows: TGTGCCAGCAGCCCCACCAAACTAGCACCCTACAATGAGCAGTTCTTC.

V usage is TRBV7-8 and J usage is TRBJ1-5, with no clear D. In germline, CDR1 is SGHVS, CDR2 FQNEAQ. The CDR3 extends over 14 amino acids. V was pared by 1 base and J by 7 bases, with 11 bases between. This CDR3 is CASSLVRIRQPQHF. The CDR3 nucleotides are TGTGCCAGCAGCTTAGTTCGGATTCGGCAGCCCCAGCATTTT.

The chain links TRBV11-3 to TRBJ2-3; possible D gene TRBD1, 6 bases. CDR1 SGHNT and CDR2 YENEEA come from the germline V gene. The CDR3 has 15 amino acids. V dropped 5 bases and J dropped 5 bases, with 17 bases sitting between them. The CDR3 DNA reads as TGTGCCAGCAGCCCAGGGGACGGGACGGTAGATACGCAGTATTTT. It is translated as CASSPGDGTVDTQYF.

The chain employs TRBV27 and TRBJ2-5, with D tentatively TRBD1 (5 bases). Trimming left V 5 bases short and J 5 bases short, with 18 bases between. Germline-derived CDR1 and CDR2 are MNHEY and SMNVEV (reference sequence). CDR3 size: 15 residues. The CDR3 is CASSPDPKSGETQYF. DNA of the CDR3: TGTGCCAGCAGTCCCGACCCAAAGTCAGGGGAGACCCAGTACTTC.

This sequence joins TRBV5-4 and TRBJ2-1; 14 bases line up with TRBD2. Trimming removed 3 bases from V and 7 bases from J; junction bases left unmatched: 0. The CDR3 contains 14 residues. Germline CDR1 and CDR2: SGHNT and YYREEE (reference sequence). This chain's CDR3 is CASSWTSGRNEQFF. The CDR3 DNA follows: TGTGCCAGCAGCTGGACTAGCGGGAGGAATGAGCAGTTCTTC.